This T cell receptor (beta chain) stems from a study of blood T cell repertoires in COVID-19. Study in general: Specimens from acute and convalescent COVID-19 originated in the United States, Italy and Spain. T cells, B-cell-depleted T cells, or PBMCs supplied cDNA or gDNA.

Trimming cost V 6 bases and J 5 bases, with 10 bases left between them. Germline values: CDR1 ENHRY, CDR2 SYGVKD. The CDR3 spans 12 residues. How the authors handled the data: How many nucleated cells were present was estimated from reference gene primer amplification. Using immunoSEQ multiplex PCR, the repertoire was profiled, and TCRdb retains in-frame clones only, with some absent. For V, J and clone size, that table is used; D and trimming come from the DNA. The data contain about 210,000 clones, roughly 84% of them singletons. The material sequenced was peripheral blood. The clonotype was recovered from a middle-aged man who had recovered from COVID-19. The chain has TRBV10-3 and TRBJ1-1, with D possibly TRBD1 on 5 matching bases. The CDR3 region has the DNA TGTGCCATCAGGGGGGGTGGAACTGAAGCTTTCTTT. As protein: CAIRGGGTEAFF.